The entry that follows covers one T cell receptor beta chain sequence. Trimming removed 4 bases from V and 4 bases from J; junction bases left unmatched: 16. The CDR3 runs 18 residues. Germline V lookup: CDR1 LNHDA, CDR2 SQIVND (reference sequence). These data come from a study of blood T cell repertoires in COVID-19. Some clones are missing from TCRdb's copy, which holds only in-frame ones; the method was immunoSEQ multiplex PCR. This table has about 220,000 clones, 84% appearing once. The gene calls are TRBV19 and TRBJ1-5, with 7 bases aligning to TRBD1. The specimen sequenced was peripheral blood. This TCR was sampled from a woman aged 25-40 years who had recovered from COVID-19. CDR3 in DNA: TGTGCCAGTAGTACGGGACAGATGAGGGCTTCACGAAATCAGCCCCAGCATTTT. Translating it yields CASSTGQMRASRNQPQHF.